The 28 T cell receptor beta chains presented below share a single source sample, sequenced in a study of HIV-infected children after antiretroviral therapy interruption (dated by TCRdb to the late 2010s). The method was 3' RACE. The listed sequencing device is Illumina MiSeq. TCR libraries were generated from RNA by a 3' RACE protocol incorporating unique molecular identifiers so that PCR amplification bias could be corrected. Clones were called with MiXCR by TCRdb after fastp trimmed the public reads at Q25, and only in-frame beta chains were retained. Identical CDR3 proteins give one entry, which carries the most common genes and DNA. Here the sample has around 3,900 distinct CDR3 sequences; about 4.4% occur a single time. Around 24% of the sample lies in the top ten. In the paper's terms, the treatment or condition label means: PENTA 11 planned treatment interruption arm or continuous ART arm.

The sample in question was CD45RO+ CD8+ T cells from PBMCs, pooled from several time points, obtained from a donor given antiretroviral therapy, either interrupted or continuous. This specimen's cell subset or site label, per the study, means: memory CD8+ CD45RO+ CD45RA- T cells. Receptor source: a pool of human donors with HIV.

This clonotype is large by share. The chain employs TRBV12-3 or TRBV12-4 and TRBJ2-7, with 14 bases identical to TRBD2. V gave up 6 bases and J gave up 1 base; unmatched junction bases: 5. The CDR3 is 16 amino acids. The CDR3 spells CASSAGTSGSSYEQYF. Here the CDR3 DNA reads TGTGCCAGCAGCGCCGGGACTAGCGGGAGTTCCTACGAGCAGTACTTC.

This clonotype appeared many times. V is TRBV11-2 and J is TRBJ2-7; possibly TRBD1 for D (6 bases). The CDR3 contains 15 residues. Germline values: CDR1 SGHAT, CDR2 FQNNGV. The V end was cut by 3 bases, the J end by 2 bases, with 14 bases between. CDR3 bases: TGTGCCAGCAGCTTCACAGGGCGGTTGCCCTACGAGCAGTACTTC. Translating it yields CASSFTGRLPYEQYF.

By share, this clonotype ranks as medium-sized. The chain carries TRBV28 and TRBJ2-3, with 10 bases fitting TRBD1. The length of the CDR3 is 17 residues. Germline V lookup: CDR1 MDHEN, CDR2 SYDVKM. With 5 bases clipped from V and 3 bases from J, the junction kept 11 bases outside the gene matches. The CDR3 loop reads CASSTRTGGHGTDTQYF. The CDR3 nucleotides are TGTGCCAGCAGTACCCGGACAGGGGGGCATGGAACAGATACGCAGTATTTT. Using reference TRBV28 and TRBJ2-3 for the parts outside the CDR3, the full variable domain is DVKVTQSSRYLVKRTGEKVFLECVQDMDHENMFWYRQDPGLGLRLIYFSYDVKMKEKGDIPEGYSVSREKKERFSLILESASTNQTSMYLCASSTRTGGHGTDTQYFGPGTRLTVL.

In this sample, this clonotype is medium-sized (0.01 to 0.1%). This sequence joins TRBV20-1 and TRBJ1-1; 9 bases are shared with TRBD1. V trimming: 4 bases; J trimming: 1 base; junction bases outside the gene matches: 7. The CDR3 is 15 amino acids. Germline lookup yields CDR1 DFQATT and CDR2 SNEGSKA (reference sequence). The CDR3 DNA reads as TGCAGTGCTACCGGACAGGGGCCAGGGAACACTGAAGCTTTCTTT. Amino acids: CSATGQGPGNTEAFF.

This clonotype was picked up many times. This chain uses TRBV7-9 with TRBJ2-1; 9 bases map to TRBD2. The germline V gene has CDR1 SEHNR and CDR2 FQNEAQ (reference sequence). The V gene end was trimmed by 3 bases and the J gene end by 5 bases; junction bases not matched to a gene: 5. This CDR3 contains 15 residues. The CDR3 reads CASSLRLAADNEQFF. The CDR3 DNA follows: TGTGCCAGCAGCTTGCGACTAGCGGCCGACAATGAGCAGTTCTTC.

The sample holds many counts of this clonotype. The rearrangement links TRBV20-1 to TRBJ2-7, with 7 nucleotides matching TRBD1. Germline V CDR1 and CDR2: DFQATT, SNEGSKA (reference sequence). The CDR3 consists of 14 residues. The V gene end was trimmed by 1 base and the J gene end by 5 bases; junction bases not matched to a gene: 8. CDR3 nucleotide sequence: TGCAGTGCTAGAGGAACAGGGGATGTGGACGAGCAGTACTTC. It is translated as CSARGTGDVDEQYF.

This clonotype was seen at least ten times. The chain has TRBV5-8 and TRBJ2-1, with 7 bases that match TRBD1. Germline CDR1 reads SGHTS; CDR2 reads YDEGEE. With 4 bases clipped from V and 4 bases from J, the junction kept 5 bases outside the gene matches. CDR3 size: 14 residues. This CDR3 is CASSTGQFYNEQFF. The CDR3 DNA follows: TGTGCCAGCAGCACGGGACAGTTTTACAATGAGCAGTTCTTC.

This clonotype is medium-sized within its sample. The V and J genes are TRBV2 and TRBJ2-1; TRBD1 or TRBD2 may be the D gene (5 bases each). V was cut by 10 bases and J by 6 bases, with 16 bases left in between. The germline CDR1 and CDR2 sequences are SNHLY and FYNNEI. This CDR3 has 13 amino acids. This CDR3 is CAKGREGSNEQFF. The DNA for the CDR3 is TGTGCCAAGGGACGTGAGGGTTCCAATGAGCAGTTCTTC.

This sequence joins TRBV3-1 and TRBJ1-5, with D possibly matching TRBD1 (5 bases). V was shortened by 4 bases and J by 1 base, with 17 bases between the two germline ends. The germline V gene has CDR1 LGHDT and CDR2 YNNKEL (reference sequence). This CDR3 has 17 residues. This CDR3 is CASSPGLGGGSNQPQHF. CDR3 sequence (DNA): TGTGCCAGCAGCCCGGGCCTCGGTGGGGGGAGCAATCAGCCCCAGCATTTT.

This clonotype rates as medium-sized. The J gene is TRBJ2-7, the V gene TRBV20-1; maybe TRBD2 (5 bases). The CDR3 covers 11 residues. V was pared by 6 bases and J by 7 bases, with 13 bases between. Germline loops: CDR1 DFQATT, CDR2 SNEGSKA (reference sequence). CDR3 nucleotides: TGCAGTGCCGCGACAACGGGGGAGCAGTACTTC. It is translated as CSAATTGEQYF.

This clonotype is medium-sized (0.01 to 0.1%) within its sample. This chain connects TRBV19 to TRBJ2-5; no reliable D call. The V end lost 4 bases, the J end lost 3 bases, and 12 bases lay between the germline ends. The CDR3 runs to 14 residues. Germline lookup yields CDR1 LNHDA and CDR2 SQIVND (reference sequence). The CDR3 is CASSTLDGEETQYF. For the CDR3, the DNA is TGTGCCAGTAGTACCCTCGATGGGGAAGAGACCCAGTACTTC.

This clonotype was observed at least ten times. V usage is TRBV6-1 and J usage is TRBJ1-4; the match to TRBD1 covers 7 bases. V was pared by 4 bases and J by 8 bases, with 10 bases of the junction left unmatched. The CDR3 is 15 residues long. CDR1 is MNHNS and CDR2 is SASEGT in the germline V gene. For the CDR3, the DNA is TGTGCCAGCAGTGCCCTACAGGGGACCGTGGAAAAACTGTTTTTT. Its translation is CASSALQGTVEKLFF.

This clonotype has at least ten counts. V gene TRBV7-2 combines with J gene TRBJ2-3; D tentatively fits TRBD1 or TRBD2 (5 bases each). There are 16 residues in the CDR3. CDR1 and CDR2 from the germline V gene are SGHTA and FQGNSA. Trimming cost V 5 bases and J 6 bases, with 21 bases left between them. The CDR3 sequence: CASSHPGTLFVDTQYF. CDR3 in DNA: TGTGCCAGCAGCCATCCCGGGACCCTCTTTGTGGATACGCAGTATTTT.

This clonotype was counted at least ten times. The CDR3 here is CATSRDRTGDTDTQYF. CDR3 coding DNA: TGTGCCACCAGCAGAGATAGGACGGGAGACACAGATACGCAGTATTTT. The rearrangement links TRBV15 to TRBJ2-3; maybe TRBD2 (6 bases). Germline-derived CDR1 and CDR2 are LNHNV and YYDKDF (reference sequence). V was shortened by 0 bases and J by 2 bases, with 12 bases between the two germline ends. The CDR3 length is 16 residues. The whole variable domain, remainder taken from reference TRBV15 and TRBJ2-3, is DAMVIQNPRYQVTQFGKPVTLSCSQTLNHNVMYWYQQKSSQAPKLLFHYYDKDFNNEADTPDNFQSRRPNTSFCFLDIRSPGLGDTAMYLCATSRDRTGDTDTQYFGPGTRLTVL.

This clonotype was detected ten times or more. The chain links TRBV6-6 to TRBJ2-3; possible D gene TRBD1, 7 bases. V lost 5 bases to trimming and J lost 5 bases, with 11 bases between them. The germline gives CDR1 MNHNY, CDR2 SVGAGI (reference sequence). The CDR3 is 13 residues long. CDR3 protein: CASSTGEEDTQYF. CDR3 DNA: TGTGCCAGCAGTACAGGGGAGGAAGATACGCAGTATTTT.

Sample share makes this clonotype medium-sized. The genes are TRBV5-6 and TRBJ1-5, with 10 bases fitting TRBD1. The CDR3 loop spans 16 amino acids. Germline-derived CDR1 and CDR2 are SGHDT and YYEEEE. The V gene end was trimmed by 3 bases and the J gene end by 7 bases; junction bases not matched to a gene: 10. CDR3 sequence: CASSSRGQGYRQPQHF. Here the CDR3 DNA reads TGTGCCAGCAGCTCTCGGGGACAGGGGTATCGGCAGCCCCAGCATTTT.

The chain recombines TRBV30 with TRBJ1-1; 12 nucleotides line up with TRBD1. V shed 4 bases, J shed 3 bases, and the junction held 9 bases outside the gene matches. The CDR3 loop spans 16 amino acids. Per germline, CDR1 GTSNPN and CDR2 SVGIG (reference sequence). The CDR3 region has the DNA TGTGCCTGGACACCCGGGACAGGGGGCTCCGACACTGAAGCTTTCTTT. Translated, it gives CAWTPGTGGSDTEAFF.

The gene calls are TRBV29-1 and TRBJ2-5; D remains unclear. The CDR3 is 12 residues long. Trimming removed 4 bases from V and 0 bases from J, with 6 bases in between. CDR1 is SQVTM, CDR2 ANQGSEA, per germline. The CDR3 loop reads CSVVGNQETQYF. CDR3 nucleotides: TGCAGCGTTGTTGGGAACCAAGAGACCCAGTACTTC.

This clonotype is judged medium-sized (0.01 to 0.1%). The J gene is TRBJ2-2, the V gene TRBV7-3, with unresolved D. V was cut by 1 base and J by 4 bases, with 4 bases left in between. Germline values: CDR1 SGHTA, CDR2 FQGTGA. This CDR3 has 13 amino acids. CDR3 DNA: TGTGCCAGCAGCTTAAGTGGCACCGGGGAGCTGTTTTTT. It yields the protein CASSLSGTGELFF.

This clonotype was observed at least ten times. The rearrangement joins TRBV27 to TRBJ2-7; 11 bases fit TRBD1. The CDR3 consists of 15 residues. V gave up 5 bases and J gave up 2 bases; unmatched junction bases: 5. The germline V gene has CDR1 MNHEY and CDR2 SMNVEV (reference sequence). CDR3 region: CASSIGTGGAYEQYF. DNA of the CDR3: TGTGCCAGCAGTATCGGGACAGGGGGAGCCTACGAGCAGTACTTC.

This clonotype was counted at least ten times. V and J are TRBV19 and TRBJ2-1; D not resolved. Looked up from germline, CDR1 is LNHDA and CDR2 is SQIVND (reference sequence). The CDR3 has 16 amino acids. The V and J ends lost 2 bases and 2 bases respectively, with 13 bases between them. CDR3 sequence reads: CASSINKGNTYNEQFF. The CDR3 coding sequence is TGTGCCAGTAGTATAAATAAAGGGAATACCTACAATGAGCAGTTCTTC.

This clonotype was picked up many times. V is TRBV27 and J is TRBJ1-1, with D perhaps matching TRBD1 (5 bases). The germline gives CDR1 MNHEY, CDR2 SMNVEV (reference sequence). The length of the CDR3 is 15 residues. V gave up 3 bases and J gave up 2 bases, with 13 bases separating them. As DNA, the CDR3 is TGTGCCAGCAGTTTCGGGGGTATCCTTAACACTGAAGCTTTCTTT. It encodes CASSFGGILNTEAFF.

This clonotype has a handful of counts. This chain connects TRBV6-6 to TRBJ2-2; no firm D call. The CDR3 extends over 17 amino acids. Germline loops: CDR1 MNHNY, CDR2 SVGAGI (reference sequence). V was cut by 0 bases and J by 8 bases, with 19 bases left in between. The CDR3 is CASSYSNGVTFRGELFF. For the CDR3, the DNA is TGTGCCAGCAGTTACTCGAATGGAGTAACCTTTCGGGGGGAGCTGTTTTTT.

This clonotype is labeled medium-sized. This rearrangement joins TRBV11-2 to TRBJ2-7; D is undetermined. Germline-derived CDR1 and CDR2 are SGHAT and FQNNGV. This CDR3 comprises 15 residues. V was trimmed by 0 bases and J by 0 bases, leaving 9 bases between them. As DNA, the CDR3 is TGTGCCAGCAGCTTAGAAGGGTATCCCTCCTACGAGCAGTACTTC. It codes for CASSLEGYPSYEQYF. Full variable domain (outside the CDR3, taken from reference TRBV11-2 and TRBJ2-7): EAGVAQSPRYKIIEKRQSVAFWCNPISGHATLYWYQQILGQGPKLLIQFQNNGVVDDSQLPKDRFSAERLKGVDSTLKIQPAKLEDSAVYLCASSLEGYPSYEQYFGPGTRLTVT.

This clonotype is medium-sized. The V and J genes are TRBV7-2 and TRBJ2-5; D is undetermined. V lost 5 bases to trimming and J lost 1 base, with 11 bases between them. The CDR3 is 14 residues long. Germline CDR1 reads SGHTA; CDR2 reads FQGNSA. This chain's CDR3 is CASSRDGFQETQYF. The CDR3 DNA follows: TGTGCCAGCAGCCGTGACGGGTTCCAAGAGACCCAGTACTTC. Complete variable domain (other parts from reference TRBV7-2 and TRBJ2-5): GAGVSQSPSNKVTEKGKDVELRCDPISGHTALYWYRQSLGQGLEFLIYFQGNSAPDKSGLPSDRFSAERTGGSVSTLTIQRTQQEDSAVYLCASSRDGFQETQYFGPGTRLLVL.

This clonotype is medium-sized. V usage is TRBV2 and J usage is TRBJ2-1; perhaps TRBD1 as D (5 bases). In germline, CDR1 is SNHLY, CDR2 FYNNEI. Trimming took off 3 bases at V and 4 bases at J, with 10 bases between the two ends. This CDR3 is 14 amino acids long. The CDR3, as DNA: TGTGCCAGCAGTGACTGGACACCTTACAATGAGCAGTTCTTC. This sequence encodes CASSDWTPYNEQFF.

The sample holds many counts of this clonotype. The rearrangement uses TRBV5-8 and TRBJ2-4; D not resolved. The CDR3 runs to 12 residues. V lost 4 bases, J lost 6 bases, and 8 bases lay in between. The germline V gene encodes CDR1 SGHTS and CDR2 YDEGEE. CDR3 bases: TGTGCCAGCAGCCCGGAGAGAAACATTCAGTACTTC. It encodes CASSPERNIQYF. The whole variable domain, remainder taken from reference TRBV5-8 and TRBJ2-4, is EAGVTQSPTHLIKTRGQQATLRCSPISGHTSVYWYQQALGLGLQFLLWYDEGEERNRGNFPPRFSGRQFPNYSSELNVNALELEDSALYLCASSPERNIQYFGAGTRLSVL.

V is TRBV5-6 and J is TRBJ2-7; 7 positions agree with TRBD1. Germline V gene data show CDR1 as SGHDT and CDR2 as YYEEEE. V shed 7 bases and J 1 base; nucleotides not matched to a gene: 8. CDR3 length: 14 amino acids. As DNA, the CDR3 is TGTGCCAGCGCCCCCGGGACAGTGTCCTACGAGCAGTACTTC. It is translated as CASAPGTVSYEQYF.